This T cell receptor (beta chain) was sequenced during a study of cytomegalovirus exposure and HLA in healthy donors. General study results and limits: Reported results showed that the classifier diagnosed cytomegalovirus status with high specificity and sensitivity. It was 150 or so TCR beta chains that were listed as cytomegalovirus-associated.

Profiling relied on immunoSEQ multiplex PCR, and the TCRdb table lists in-frame clones only, not all of them. Of approximately 72,000 clones detected, 90% to 95% appear once; the ten largest clones hold 0.55% to 0.65%. Turning to this clone: Antigen specificity is unknown.

Per germline, CDR1 MNHNY and CDR2 SVGAGI (reference sequence). This CDR3 contains 12 residues. The V end lost 7 bases, the J end lost 8 bases, and 11 bases lay between the germline ends. The donors were in the roughly 130-subject validation cohort, distinct from the approximately 670-subject first cohort. The sample comprised PBMCs. The chain couples TRBV6-6 to TRBJ1-4; D call uncertain. The sequence came from a woman under 30 in good health and CMV-seronegative. The CDR3 region has the DNA TGTGCCAGCAAATCATTTAGAGAAAAACTGTTTTTT. This encodes CASKSFREKLFF.